The entry that follows covers one T cell receptor beta chain sequence. Its target is not known. The time point was: persistent/refractory GD, antithyroid drugs over 5 years with positive TRAb. Following extraction of RNA from PBMCs, that RNA was used to make the TCR library. With EDTA tubes as the receptacles, 7.5 to 9.5 milliliters of peripheral blood were drawn. The record originates from a study of regulatory T cells in long-lasting Graves disease. Through Arm-PCR of CDR3 regions and iRepertoire HTBI primers, TCR beta libraries were built. TCRdb reanalysed the multiplex PCR reads using MiXCR and keeps one entry per CDR3 protein. The data contain 600,000 to 850,000 distinct CDR3 sequences, about 32% of them singletons. Findings of the study overall: Persistent patients shared more public clonotypes (fewer than 3,000) than newly diagnosed patients (about 1,000).

V dropped 6 bases and J dropped 0 bases, with 18 bases sitting between them. There are 17 residues in the CDR3. Germline V CDR1 and CDR2: SNHLY, FYNNEI. The sample was peripheral blood mononuclear cells (PBMCs), taken when the disease was refractory, from a patient treated with antithyroid drugs. The origin of this receptor is a female donor with Graves disease. This chain uses TRBV2 with TRBJ1-3; no clear D. The CDR3 DNA reads TGTGCCAGCAGCCATAGTAGTGGACGCGGCTCTGGAAACACCATATATTTT. This gives the protein CASSHSSGRGSGNTIYF.